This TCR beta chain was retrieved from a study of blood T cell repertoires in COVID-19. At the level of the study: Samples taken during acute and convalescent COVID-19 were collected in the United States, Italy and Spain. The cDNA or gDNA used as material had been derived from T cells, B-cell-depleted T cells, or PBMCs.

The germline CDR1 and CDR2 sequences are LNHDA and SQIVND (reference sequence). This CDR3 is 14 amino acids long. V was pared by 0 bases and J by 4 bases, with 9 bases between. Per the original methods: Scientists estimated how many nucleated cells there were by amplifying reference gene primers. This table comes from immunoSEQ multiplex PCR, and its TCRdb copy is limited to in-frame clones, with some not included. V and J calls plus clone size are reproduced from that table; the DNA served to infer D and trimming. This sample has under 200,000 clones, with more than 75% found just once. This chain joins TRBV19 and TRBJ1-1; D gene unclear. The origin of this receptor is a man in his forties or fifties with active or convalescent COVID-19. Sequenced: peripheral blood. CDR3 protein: CASSIERGVTEAFF. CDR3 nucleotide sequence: TGTGCCAGTAGTATAGAGCGGGGAGTCACTGAAGCTTTCTTT.